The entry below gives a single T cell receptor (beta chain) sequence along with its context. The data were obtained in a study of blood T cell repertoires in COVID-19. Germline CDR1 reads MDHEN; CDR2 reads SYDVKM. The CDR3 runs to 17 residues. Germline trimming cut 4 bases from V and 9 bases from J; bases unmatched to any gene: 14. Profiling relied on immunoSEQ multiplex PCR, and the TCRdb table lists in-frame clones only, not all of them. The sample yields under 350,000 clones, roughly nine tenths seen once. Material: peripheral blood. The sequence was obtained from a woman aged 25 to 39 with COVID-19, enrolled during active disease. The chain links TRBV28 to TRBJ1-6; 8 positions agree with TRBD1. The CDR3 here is CASSSSGTGDSGSPLHF. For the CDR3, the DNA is TGTGCCAGCAGTTCCTCCGGGACAGGTGACTCCGGTTCACCCCTCCACTTT.